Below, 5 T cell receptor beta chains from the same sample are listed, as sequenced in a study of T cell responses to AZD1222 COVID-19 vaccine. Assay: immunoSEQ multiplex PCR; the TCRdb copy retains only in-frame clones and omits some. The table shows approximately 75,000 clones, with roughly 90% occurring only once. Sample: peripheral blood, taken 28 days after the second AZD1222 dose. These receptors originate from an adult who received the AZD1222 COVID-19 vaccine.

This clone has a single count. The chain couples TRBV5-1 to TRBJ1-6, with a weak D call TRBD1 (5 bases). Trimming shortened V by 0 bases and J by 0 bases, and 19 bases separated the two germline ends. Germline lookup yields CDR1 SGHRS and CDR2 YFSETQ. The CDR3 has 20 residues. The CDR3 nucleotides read TGCGCCAGCAGCTTGGCGGTAAGCAGGGTGTATAGCTCCTATAATTCACCCCTCCACTTT. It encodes CASSLAVSRVYSSYNSPLHF.

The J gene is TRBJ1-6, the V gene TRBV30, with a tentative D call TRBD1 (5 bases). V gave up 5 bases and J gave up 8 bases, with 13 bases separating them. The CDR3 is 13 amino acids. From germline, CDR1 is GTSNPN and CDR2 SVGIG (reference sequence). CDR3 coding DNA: TGTGCCTGGGAGGCAGGGCGGCATTCACCCCTCCACTTT. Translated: CAWEAGRHSPLHF.

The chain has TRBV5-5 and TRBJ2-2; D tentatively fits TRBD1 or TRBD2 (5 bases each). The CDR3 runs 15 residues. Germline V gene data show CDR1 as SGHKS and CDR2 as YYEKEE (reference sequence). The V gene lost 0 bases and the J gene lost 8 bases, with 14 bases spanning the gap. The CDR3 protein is CASSLGTGPSGELFF. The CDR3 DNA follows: TGTGCCAGCAGCTTGGGGACGGGACCCTCAGGGGAGCTGTTTTTT. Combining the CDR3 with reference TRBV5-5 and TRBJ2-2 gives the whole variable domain DAGVTQSPTHLIKTRGQQVTLRCSPISGHKSVSWYQQVLGQGPQFIFQYYEKEERGRGNFPDRFSARQFPNYSSELNVNALLLGDSALYLCASSLGTGPSGELFFGEGSRLTVL.

CDR3 in DNA: TGCAGCGTCCGCCCCGGGCCCACAACAGATACGCAGTATTTT. It translates to CSVRPGPTTDTQYF. The chain is built from TRBV29-1 and TRBJ2-3; D is uncertain. The germline CDR1 and CDR2 sequences are SQVTM and ANQGSEA. This CDR3 has 14 residues. V lost 6 bases, J lost 3 bases, and 16 bases lay in between.

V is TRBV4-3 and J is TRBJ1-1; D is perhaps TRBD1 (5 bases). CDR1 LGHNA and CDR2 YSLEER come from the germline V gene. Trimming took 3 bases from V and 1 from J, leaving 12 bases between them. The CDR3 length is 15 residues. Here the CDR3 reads CASSQGGGANTEAFF. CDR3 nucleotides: TGCGCCAGCAGCCAGGGCGGTGGGGCGAACACTGAAGCTTTCTTT.